Listed below are T cell receptor beta chains from one sample, sequenced in a study of blood T cell repertoires in COVID-19. The repertoire was sequenced with immunoSEQ multiplex PCR; TCRdb's copy has only in-frame clones and lacks some. The sample lists 200,000 to 250,000 clones, about 85% seen once, with roughly 1.9% in the top ten. Sequencing used peripheral blood. All receptors come from a man in his thirties or forties who had recovered from COVID-19. CDR3s leave out the opening cysteine and the closing phenylalanine or tryptophan. The order of the fields is V gene, CDR3 protein.

v_call: TRBV9; cdr3_aa: ASSVAGGLKETQY
v_call: TRBV10-3; cdr3_aa: AISELGAGGYT
v_call: TRBV5-4; cdr3_aa: ASSLGTSGGPKTGELF
v_call: TRBV5-8; cdr3_aa: ASSNSAKRNQPQH
v_call: TRBV19; cdr3_aa: ASSLPLLQGGTQETQY
v_call: TRBV7-9; cdr3_aa: ASSLAGRGLEH
v_call: TRBV18; cdr3_aa: ASSGQNNNQPQH
v_call: TRBV12-3/TRBV12-4; cdr3_aa: ASRQLAAGELF
v_call: TRBV11-2; cdr3_aa: ASSRDRSYGYT
v_call: TRBV7-8; cdr3_aa: ASSFGAQETQY
v_call: TRBV19; cdr3_aa: ASSMATQRLF
v_call: TRBV7-2; cdr3_aa: ASSPSGGARNIQY
v_call: TRBV5-1; cdr3_aa: ASSPLGGRGDTQY
v_call: TRBV7-9; cdr3_aa: ASSLSGRLNTEAF
v_call: TRBV4-2; cdr3_aa: ASSQDLTAGEKLF
v_call: TRBV19; cdr3_aa: AAGAKNIQY
v_call: TRBV19; cdr3_aa: ASSDRQSLYSPLH
v_call: TRBV5-1; cdr3_aa: ASRRGDTQY
v_call: TRBV3-1/TRBV3-2; cdr3_aa: ASSPGQGPTNEKLF
v_call: TRBV19; cdr3_aa: ASSIGLRASETQY
v_call: TRBV27; cdr3_aa: ASSNGDRGSQY
v_call: TRBV6-1; cdr3_aa: ASSEALASITDTQY
v_call: TRBV27; cdr3_aa: ASSSGTGGETQY
v_call: TRBV28; cdr3_aa: ASSLSSGGPGETQY
v_call: TRBV12-3/TRBV12-4; cdr3_aa: ASSFSGGTEAF
v_call: TRBV21-1; cdr3_aa: ASSKPHRGYQPQH
v_call: TRBV5-4; cdr3_aa: ASSSVLQETQY
v_call: TRBV28; cdr3_aa: ASSLGQGGYT
v_call: TRBV7-2; cdr3_aa: ASSLRQTLNTEAF
v_call: TRBV9; cdr3_aa: ASSVGVRAGEKLF
v_call: TRBV3-1/TRBV3-2; cdr3_aa: ASSQSPGNYYEQY
v_call: TRBV2; cdr3_aa: ASRDGRRLYT
v_call: TRBV7-9; cdr3_aa: ASSNTRVNGNTIY
v_call: TRBV18; cdr3_aa: ASSPPGGGTYEQY
v_call: TRBV5-4; cdr3_aa: ASSPGVAGGHGELF
v_call: TRBV6-5; cdr3_aa: ACRGAYNSPLH
v_call: TRBV9; cdr3_aa: ASSVAWGGTEAF